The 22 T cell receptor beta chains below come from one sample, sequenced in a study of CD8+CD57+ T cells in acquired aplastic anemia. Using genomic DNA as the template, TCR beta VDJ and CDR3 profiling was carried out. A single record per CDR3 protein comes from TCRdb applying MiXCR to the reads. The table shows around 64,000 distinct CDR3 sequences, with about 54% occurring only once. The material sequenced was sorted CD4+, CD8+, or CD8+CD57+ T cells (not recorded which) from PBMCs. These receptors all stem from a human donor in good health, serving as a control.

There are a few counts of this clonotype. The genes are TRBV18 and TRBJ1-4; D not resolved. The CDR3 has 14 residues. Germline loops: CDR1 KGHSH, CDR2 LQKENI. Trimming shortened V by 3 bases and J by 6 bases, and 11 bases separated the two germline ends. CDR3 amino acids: CASSPIGGDEKLFF. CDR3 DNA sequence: TGTGCCAGCTCACCGATTGGCGGAGATGAAAAACTGTTTTTT.

CDR3 sequence: CATHPRGYEQYF. The DNA for the CDR3 is TGTGCCACCCACCCCAGGGGCTACGAGCAGTACTTC. J is TRBJ2-7 and V is TRBV24-1, with a tentative D call TRBD1 (6 bases). Deletions cut 9 bases from V and 3 bases from J, with 11 bases between. Germline CDR1 and CDR2: KGHDR and SFDVKD. The CDR3 is made up of 12 amino acids.

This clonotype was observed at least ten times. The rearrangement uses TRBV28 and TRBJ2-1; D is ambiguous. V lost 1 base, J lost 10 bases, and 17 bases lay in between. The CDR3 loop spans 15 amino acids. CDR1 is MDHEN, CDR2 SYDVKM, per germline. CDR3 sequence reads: CASSLLSVRRVEQFF. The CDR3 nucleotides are TGTGCCAGCAGTTTATTATCTGTGAGAAGAGTAGAGCAGTTCTTC.

The CDR3 nucleotides are TGTGCCAGCAGTCGGGACAGGAGCTCCTACGAGCAGTACTTC. It specifies CASSRDRSSYEQYF. The rearrangement links TRBV6-1 to TRBJ2-7; 8 bases are a match to TRBD1. Germline V CDR1 and CDR2: MNHNS, SASEGT. Trimming at V came to 5 bases and at J to 0 bases, leaving 3 bases not matched to a gene. This CDR3 is built from 14 residues.

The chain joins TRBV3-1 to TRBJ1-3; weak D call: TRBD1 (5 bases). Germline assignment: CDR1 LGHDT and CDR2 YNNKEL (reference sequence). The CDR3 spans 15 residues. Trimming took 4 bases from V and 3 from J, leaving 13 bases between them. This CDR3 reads CASSRPGMLGNTIYF. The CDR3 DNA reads TGTGCCAGCAGCCGCCCAGGGATGCTTGGAAACACCATATATTTT.

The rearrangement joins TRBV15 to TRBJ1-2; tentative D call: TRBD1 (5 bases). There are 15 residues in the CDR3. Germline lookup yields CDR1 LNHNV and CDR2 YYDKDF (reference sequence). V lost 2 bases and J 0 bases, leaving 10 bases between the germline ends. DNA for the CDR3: TGTGCCACCAGCAGAATAGACAGCGCTAACTATGGCTACACCTTC. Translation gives CATSRIDSANYGYTF.

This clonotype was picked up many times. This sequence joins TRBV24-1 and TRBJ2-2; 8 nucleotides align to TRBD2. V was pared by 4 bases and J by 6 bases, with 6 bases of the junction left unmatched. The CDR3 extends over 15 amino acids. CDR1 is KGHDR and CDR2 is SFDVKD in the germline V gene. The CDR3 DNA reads TGTGCCACCAGTGAGCCGGGACTAGAATCCGGGGAGCTGTTTTTT. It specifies CATSEPGLESGELFF.

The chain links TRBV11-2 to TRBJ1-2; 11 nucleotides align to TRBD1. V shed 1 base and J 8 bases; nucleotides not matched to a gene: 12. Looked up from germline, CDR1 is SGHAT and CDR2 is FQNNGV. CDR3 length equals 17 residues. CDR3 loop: CASSLGIRGQGAEGYTF. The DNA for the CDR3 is TGTGCCAGCAGCTTAGGGATTAGAGGACAGGGGGCGGAAGGCTACACCTTC.

CDR3 amino acids: CASSVGAGTGGSDTQYF. In DNA, the CDR3 is TGTGCCAGCAGCGTTGGGGCGGGGACAGGGGGCTCAGATACGCAGTATTTT. The chain links TRBV11-1 to TRBJ2-3; 12 bases are shared with TRBD1. The trim removed 5 bases at V and 4 bases at J, leaving 10 bases unmatched. CDR1 is SGHAT and CDR2 is FQDESV in the germline V gene (reference sequence). The CDR3 has 17 residues.

The CDR3 loop reads CASSVGTGPYEQYF. The CDR3 region has the DNA TGTGCCAGCAGTGTCGGGACAGGGCCCTACGAGCAGTACTTC. The V gene is TRBV6-1, the J gene TRBJ2-7; 9 bases fit TRBD1. Germline CDR1 reads MNHNS; CDR2 reads SASEGT. J gave up 2 bases and V 4 bases, and 3 bases lay outside the gene matches. The CDR3 sequence is 14 residues long.

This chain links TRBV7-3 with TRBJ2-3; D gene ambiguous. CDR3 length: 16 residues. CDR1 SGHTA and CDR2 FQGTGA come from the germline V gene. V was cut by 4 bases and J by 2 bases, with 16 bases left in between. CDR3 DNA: TGTGCCAGCAGCTCCACCGGGCCTAACTTCACAGATACGCAGTATTTT. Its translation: CASSSTGPNFTDTQYF.

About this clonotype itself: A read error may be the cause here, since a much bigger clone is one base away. For the CDR3, the DNA is TGCAGTGCTAGCCGTGGGACCCCCACTTTAGCTGAGCAGTTCTTC. Residues: CSASRGTPTLAEQFF. The chain uses TRBV20-1 and TRBJ2-1; either TRBD1 or TRBD2 may fit D (5 bases each). The CDR3 spans 15 residues. The germline V gene encodes CDR1 DFQATT and CDR2 SNEGSKA (reference sequence). Trimming took off 3 bases at V and 9 bases at J, with 21 bases between the two ends.

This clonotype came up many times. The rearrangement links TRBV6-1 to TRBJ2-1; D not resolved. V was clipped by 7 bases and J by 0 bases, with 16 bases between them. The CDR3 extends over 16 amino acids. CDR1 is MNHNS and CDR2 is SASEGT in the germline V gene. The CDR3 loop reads CASTRPEMSSYNEQFF. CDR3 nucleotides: TGTGCCAGCACCCGGCCCGAGATGAGCTCCTACAATGAGCAGTTCTTC.

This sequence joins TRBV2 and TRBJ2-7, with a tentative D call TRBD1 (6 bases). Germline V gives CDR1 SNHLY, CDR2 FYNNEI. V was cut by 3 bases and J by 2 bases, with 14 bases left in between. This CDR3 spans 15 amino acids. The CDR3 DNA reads TGTGCCAGCAGTGAGTATCAGGGGTTAGCCTACGAGCAGTACTTC. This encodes CASSEYQGLAYEQYF.

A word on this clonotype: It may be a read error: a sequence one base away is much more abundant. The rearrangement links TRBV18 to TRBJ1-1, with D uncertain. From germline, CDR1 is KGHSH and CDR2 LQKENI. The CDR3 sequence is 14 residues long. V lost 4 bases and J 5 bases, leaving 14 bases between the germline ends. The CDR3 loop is CASSQEASRTEAFF. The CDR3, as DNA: TGTGCCAGCTCACAGGAGGCTTCGAGGACTGAAGCTTTCTTT.

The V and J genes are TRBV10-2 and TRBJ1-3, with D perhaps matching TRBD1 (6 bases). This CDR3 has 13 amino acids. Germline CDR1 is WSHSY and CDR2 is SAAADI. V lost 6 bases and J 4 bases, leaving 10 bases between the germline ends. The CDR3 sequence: CASRGGGGNTIYF. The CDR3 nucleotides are TGCGCCAGCAGAGGGGGGGGGGGAAACACCATATATTTT.

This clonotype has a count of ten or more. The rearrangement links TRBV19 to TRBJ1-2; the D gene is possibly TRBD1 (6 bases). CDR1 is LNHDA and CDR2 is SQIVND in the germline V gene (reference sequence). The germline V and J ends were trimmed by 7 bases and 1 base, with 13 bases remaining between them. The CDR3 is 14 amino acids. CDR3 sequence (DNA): TGTGCCAGTAACCCCAGGGGCTATAACTATGGCTACACCTTC. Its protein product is CASNPRGYNYGYTF.

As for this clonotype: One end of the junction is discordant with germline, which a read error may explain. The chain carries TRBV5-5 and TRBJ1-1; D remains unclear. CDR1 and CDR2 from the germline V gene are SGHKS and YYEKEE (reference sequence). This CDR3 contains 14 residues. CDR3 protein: CASTWGQRNAEALF. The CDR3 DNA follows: TGTGCCAGCACCTGGGGTCAGAGGAACGCTGAAGCTCTCTTT.

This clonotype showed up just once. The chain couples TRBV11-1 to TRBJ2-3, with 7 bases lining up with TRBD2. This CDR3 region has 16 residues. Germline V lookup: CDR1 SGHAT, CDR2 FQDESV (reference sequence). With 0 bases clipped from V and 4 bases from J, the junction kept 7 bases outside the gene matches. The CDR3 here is CASSLAVAGKSDTQYF. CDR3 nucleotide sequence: TGTGCCAGCAGCTTAGCTGTAGCGGGCAAGTCAGATACGCAGTATTTT.

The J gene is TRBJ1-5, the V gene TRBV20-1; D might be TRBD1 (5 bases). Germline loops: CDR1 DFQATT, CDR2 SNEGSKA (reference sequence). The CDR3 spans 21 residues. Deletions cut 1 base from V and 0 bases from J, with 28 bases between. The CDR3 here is CSARAPGRGTAQMNSNQPQHF. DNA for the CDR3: TGCAGTGCTAGAGCTCCGGGTCGCGGGACGGCTCAAATGAATAGCAATCAGCCCCAGCATTTT.

CDR3: CATSDLQRKGTQYF. DNA of the CDR3: TGTGCCACCAGTGATCTACAAAGGAAGGGGACCCAGTACTTC. V and J are TRBV24-1 and TRBJ2-5; D is ambiguous. Germline V CDR1 and CDR2: KGHDR, SFDVKD. This CDR3 is built from 14 residues. V was shortened by 3 bases and J by 7 bases, with 14 bases between the two germline ends.

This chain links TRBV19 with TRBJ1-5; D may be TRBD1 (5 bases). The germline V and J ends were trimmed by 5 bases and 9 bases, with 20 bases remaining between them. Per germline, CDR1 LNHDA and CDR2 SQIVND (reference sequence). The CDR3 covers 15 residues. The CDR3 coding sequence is TGTGCCAGTAGTGTCCAACAGGAGGTATCACCGCCCCAGCATTTT. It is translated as CASSVQQEVSPPQHF. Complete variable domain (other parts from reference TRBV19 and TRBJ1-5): DGGITQSPKYLFRKEGQNVTLSCEQNLNHDAMYWYRQDPGQGLRLIYYSQIVNDFQKGDIAEGYSVSREKKESFPLTVTSAQKNPTAFYLCASSVQQEVSPPQHFGDGTRLSIL.